This T cell receptor beta chain was observed in a study of T cells in Graves' hyperthyroidism and ophthalmopathy. Points from the study as a whole: Ophthalmopathy and stable hyperthyroidism were separated by a 13 V-J model. It was a median roughly 6.5 months before onset that the model predicted ophthalmopathy. In blood, most of the thyroid clonotypes expanded above 0.001 were also present.

The source material, RNA transcripts, was used to amplify TCR beta CDR3 regions. Primed by the HTBI set, a first-round RT-PCR was run on the TCR CDR3. TCRdb passed the multiplex PCR reads through MiXCR, listing each CDR3 protein once. The data hold fewer than 750,000 distinct CDR3 sequences, with 46% observed a single time. Lactation, pregnancy, other autoimmune disease or uncontrolled infection excluded patients. CDR3 length equals 14 residues. Trimming left V 5 bases short and J 6 bases short, with 13 bases between. There are many counts of this clonotype. Its antigen is not known. The sample comprised peripheral blood or thyroid tissue (not recorded which). The rearrangement uses TRBV12-3 or TRBV12-4 and TRBJ1-4; D is possibly TRBD1 (5 bases). The source of this sequence is a woman between 18 and 29 years old with Graves' hyperthyroidism. The DNA of the CDR3 is TGTGCCAGCAGTCAACAGGCAGGAGATGAAAAACTGTTTTTT. Translation gives CASSQQAGDEKLFF.